Given below is one T cell receptor (beta chain) in context. Its antigen remains unidentified. No qualities accompany the bases; no much larger clone lies one base away. To prepare the library, the immunoSEQ multiplex PCR assay was applied. The source is immuneACCESS, and TCRdb retained only in-frame sequences with V and J called. Part of the clones is not carried over; for the studies checked, unresolved V genes explain less than half of this, and the remainder is unexplained. The sample records around 44,000 clones, about 86% of which are singletons. 15% to 20% of the sample lies in the top ten. The study evaluated CTLA-4 blockade (ipilimumab) given together with focal radiation therapy in patients who had chemo-refractory metastatic non-small-cell lung cancer. From cysteine to phenylalanine, the CDR3 is 15 amino acids long. Kept here is only the CDR3 DNA, which spans 45 bases and is read in frame from base 1. The germline V gene supplies CDR1 SGHNT and CDR2 YENEEA. V ends up 3 bases short and J 4 bases short, with an unmatched junction base count of 8.

This sample is drawn from a study of radiotherapy plus CTLA-4 blockade in lung cancer listed by TCRdb under 2018. As for the study more broadly: Objective responses occurred in roughly a sixth of enrolled patients, and just over 30% achieved disease control. The paper as a whole reports these results and caveats: Increased serum interferon-beta after radiation, together with early dynamic changes in blood T cell clones, were reported to be the strongest predictors of response. After treatment with radiotherapy and ipilimumab, TCR clones that originated in tumors expanded in peripheral blood.

The sequence derives from a human donor with non-small cell lung cancer that progressed on radiotherapy plus ipilimumab. Some clones in this sample may be carry-over from other donors' samples. Rearrangement joined TRBV11-3 to TRBJ2-7, with 8 bases matching TRBD1. This specimen was peripheral blood, taken from a patient treated with radiotherapy plus ipilimumab. The CDR3: CASSFSGTGTYEQYF. Here is the DNA: TGTGCCAGCAGCTTTTCCGGGACAGGCACTTACGAGCAGTACTTC.